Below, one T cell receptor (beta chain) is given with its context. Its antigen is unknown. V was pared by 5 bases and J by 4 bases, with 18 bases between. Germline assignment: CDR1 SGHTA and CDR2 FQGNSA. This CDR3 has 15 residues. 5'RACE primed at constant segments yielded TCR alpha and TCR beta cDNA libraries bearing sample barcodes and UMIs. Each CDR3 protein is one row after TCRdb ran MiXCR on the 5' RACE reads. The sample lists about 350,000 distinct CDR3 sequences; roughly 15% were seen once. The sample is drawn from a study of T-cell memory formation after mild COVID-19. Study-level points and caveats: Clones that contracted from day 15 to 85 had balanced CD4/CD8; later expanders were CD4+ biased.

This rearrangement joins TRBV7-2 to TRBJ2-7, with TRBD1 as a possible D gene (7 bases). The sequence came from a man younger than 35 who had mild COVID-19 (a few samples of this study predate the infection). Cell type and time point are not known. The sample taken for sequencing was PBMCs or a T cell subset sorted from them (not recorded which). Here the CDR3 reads CASSTPDREAYEQYF. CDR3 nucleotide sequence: TGTGCCAGCAGCACCCCCGACAGGGAGGCGTACGAGCAGTACTTC.